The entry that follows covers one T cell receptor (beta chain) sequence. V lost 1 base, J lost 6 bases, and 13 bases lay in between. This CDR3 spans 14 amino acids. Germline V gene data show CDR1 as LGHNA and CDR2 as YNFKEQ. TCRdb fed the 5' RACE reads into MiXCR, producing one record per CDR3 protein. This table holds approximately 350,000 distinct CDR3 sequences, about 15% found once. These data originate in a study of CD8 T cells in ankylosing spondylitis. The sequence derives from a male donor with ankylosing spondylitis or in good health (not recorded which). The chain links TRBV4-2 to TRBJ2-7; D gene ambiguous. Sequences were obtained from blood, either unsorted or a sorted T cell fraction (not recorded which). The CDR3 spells CASSQAVLKGEQYF. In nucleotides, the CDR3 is TGTGCCAGCAGCCAAGCGGTGTTGAAGGGCGAGCAGTACTTC.